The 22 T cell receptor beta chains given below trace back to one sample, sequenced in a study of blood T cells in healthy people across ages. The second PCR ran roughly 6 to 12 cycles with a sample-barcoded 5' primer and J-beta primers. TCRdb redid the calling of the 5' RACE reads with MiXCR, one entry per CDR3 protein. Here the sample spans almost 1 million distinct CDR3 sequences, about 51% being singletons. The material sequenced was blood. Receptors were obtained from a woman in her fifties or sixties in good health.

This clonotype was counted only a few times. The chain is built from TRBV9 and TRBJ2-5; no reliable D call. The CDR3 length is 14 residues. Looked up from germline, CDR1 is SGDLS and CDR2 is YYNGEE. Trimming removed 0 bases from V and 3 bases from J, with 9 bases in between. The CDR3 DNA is TGTGCCAGCAGCGTAGGCCAAAGTAAAGAGACCCAGTACTTC. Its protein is CASSVGQSKETQYF.

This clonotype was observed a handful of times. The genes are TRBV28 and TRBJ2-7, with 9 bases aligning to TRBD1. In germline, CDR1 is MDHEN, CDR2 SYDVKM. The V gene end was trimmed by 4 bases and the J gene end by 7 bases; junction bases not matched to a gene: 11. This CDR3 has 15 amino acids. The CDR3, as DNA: TGTGCCAGCAGTTCCGCCGGGACAGGGCGATATGAGCAGTACTTC. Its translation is CASSSAGTGRYEQYF.

CDR3 nucleotide sequence: TGTGCCAGCAGCTTGGATGTGGCGGGAGGATCCTATGAGCAGTTCTTC. Translation gives CASSLDVAGGSYEQFF. V gene TRBV7-2 combines with J gene TRBJ2-1, with TRBD2 matching over 8 bases. This CDR3 contains 16 residues. V was pared by 3 bases and J by 8 bases, with 12 bases of the junction left unmatched. Looked up from germline, CDR1 is SGHTA and CDR2 is FQGNSA.

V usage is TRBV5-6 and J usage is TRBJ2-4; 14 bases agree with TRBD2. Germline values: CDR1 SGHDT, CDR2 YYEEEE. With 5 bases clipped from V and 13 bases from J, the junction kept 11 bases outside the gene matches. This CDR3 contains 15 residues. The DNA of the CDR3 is TGTGCCAGCAGTACGACTAGCGGGAGGGCGGGTGAGCAGTACTTC. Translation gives CASSTTSGRAGEQYF.

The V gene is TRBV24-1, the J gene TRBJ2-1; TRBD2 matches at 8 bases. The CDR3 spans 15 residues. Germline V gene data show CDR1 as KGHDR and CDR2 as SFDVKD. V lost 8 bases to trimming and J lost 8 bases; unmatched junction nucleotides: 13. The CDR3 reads CATKPGREEHYEQFF. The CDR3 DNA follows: TGTGCCACCAAGCCTGGGCGGGAGGAGCACTATGAGCAGTTCTTC.

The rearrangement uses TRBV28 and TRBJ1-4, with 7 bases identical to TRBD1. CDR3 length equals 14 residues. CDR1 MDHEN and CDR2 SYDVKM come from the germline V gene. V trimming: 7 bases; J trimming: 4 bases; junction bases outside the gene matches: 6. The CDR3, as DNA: TGTGCCAGCAAACGGACAGGCGATAATGAAAAACTGTTTTTT. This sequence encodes CASKRTGDNEKLFF.

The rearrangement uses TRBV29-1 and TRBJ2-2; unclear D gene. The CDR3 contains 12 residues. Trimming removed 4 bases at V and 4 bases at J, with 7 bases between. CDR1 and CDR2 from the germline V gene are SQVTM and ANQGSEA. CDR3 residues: CSVGGSTGELFF. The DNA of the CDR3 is TGCAGCGTTGGTGGTTCCACCGGGGAGCTGTTTTTT.

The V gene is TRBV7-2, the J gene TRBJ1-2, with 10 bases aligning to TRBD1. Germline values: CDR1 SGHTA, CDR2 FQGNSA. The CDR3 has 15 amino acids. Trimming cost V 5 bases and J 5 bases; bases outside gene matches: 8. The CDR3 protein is CASSDAGTGVYGYTF. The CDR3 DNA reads TGTGCCAGCAGCGATGCCGGGACAGGGGTATATGGCTACACCTTC.

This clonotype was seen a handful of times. Here the CDR3 DNA reads TGCGCCAGCAGCCCCCTTGGCAGGGGACATCAAGAGACCCAGTACTTC. It specifies CASSPLGRGHQETQYF. This rearrangement joins TRBV5-1 to TRBJ2-5; D perhaps matches TRBD1 (6 bases). CDR1 is SGHRS and CDR2 is YFSETQ in the germline V gene. This CDR3 comprises 16 residues. The V gene lost 4 bases and the J gene lost 2 bases, with 18 bases spanning the gap. The variable domain in full, completed from reference TRBV5-1 and TRBJ2-5, reads KAGVTQTPRYLIKTRGQQVTLSCSPISGHRSVSWYQQTPGQGLQFLFEYFSETQRNKGNFPGRFSGRQFSNSRSEMNVSTLELGDSALYLCASSPLGRGHQETQYFGPGTRLLVL.

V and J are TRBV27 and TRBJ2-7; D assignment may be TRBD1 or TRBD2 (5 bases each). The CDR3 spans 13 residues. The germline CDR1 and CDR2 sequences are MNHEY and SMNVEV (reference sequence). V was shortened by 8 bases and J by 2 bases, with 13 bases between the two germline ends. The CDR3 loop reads CASSPRGAYEQYF. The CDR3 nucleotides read TGTGCCAGCTCACCAAGAGGGGCCTACGAGCAGTACTTC.

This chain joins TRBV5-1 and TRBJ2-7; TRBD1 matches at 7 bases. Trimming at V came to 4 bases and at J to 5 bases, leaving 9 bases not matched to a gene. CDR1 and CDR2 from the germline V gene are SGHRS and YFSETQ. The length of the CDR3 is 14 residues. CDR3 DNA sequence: TGCGCCAGCAGCACCACTAGACAGGGCCACGAGCAGTACTTC. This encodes CASSTTRQGHEQYF.

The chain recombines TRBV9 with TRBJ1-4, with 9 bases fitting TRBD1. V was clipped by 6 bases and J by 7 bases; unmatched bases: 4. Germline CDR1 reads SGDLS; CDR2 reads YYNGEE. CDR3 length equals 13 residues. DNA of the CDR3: TGTGCCAGCAAGGGGACAGGGAGTGAAAAACTGTTTTTT. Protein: CASKGTGSEKLFF.

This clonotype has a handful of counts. CDR3 amino acids: CASRGTEPGSGRMTDTQYF. The CDR3 DNA follows: TGTGCCAGCAGGGGGACGGAACCTGGGAGCGGGAGGATGACAGATACGCAGTATTTT. The rearrangement joins TRBV12-3 or TRBV12-4 to TRBJ2-3; TRBD2 aligns across 9 bases. Trimming took 6 bases from V and 3 from J; bases not matched to a gene: 19. This CDR3 region has 19 residues.

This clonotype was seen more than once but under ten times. The DNA of the CDR3 is TGCAGTGTTCTTAAGGGTCCCAACTGGTACCAAGAGACCCAGTACTTC. Residues: CSVLKGPNWYQETQYF. V gene TRBV20-1 combines with J gene TRBJ2-5; no definite D call. The CDR3 is 16 residues long. Trimming removed 7 bases at V and 0 bases at J, with 21 bases between. Germline lookup yields CDR1 DFQATT and CDR2 SNEGSKA (reference sequence).

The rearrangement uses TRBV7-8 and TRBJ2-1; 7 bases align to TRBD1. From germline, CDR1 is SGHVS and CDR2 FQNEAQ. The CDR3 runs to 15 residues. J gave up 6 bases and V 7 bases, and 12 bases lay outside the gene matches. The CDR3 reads CASTFFSTGSNEQFF. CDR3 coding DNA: TGTGCCAGCACCTTCTTTTCGACAGGGAGCAATGAGCAGTTCTTC.

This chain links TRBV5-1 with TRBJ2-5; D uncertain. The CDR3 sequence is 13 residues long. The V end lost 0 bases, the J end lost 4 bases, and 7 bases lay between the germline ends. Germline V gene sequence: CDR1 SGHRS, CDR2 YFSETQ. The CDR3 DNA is TGCGCCAGCAGCTTGGACCACCTAGAGACCCAGTACTTC. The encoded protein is CASSLDHLETQYF.

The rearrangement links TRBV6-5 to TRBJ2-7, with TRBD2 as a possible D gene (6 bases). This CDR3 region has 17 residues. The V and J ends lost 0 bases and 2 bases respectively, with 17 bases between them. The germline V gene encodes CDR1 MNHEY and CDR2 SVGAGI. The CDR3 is CASSYSRRLRDPYEQYF. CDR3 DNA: TGTGCCAGCAGTTACTCGAGACGGTTGCGGGACCCCTACGAGCAGTACTTC.

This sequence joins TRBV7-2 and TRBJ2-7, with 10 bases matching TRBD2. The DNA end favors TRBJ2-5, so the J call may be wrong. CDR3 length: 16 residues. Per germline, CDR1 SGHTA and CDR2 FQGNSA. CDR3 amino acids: CASSPSGSAGRETQYF. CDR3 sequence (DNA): TGTGCCAGCAGCCCTAGCGGGAGTGCGGGTCGAGAGACCCAGTACTTC.

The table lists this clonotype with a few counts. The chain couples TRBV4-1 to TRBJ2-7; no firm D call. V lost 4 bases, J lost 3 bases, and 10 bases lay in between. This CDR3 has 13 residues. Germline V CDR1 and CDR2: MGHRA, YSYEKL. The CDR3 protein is CASSPHESYEQYF. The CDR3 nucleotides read TGCGCCAGCAGCCCCCATGAGAGCTACGAGCAGTACTTC.

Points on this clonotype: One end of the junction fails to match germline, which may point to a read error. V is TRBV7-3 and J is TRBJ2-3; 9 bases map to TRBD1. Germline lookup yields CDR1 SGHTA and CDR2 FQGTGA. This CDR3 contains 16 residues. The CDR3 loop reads CASSLGDRGSTDTRYF. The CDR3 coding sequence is TGTGCCAGCAGCTTAGGAGACAGGGGGAGCACAGATACGCGGTATTTT.

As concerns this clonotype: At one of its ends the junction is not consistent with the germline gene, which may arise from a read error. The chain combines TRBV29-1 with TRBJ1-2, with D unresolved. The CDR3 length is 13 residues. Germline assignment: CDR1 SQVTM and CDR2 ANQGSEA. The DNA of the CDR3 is TGCAGCGGTGAAGTTTCAGCTAACTATGGCTACACCTTC. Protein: CSGEVSANYGYTF.

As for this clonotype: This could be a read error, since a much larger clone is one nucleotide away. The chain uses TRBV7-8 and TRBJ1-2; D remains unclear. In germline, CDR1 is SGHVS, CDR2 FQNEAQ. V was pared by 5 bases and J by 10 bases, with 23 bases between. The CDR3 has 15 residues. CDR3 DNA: TGTGCCAGCAGCCCAACTCGGTGGGAGTTTAATGCCTACACCTTC. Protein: CASSPTRWEFNAYTF.